This T cell receptor (beta chain) was documented in a study of cytomegalovirus exposure and HLA in healthy donors. Only a few counts were recorded for this clone. The antigen is not known. Whereas donors were nominally healthy upon sampling, unrecorded immune exposures were probable. Whole-study findings and limits: Associated with cytomegalovirus, according to the listing, were 150 to 200 TCR beta chains.

The CDR3 length is 16 residues. Per the germline V gene, CDR1 is LNHNV and CDR2 is YYDKDF (reference sequence). The V end lost 1 base, the J end lost 5 bases, and 14 bases lay between the germline ends. Amplification used 60 Vbeta primers and 13 Jbeta primers. Measured with immunoSEQ multiplex PCR; TCRdb has only the in-frame clones, and not every one. The repertoire includes about 160,000 clones, 71% of them detected once, and over 2.5% sits in the top ten. The chain recombines TRBV15 with TRBJ2-2; maybe TRBD1 (6 bases). The receptor's source is a woman aged 25 to 39 in good health and CMV-seronegative. The sample taken for sequencing was PBMCs. CDR3 sequence (DNA): TGTGCCACCAGCAGAGCCCAGGGGACAAATACCGGGGAGCTGTTTTTT. It specifies CATSRAQGTNTGELFF.